These 14 T cell receptor beta chains were all obtained from the same sample, sequenced in a study of blood T cell repertoires in COVID-19. The data were produced by immunoSEQ multiplex PCR, yet TCRdb's version contains in-frame clones alone and is incomplete. The repertoire consists of about 160,000 clones, with around 83% occurring once and the leading ten covering about 1%. Sequenced material: peripheral blood. Receptor source: a middle-aged man with acute or convalescent COVID-19.

The genes are TRBV24-1 and TRBJ1-5; 9 bases align to TRBD1. The CDR3 totals 16 residues. CDR1 is KGHDR and CDR2 is SFDVKD in the germline V gene. With 6 bases clipped from V and 5 bases from J, the junction kept 10 bases outside the gene matches. The CDR3 coding sequence is TGTGCCACCAGTTCCCCCCGGACAGGGGTAGATCAGCCCCAGCATTTT. This encodes CATSSPRTGVDQPQHF.

J is TRBJ1-2 and V is TRBV5-6; D may be TRBD1 (6 bases). With 5 bases removed from V and 2 bases from J, the gap between germline ends came to 13 bases. The CDR3 covers 14 residues. Germline loops: CDR1 SGHDT, CDR2 YYEEEE. The CDR3 DNA sequence: TGTGCCAGCAGACGCACTGGACAGAACTATGGCTACACCTTC. Encoded protein: CASRRTGQNYGYTF. The full variable domain, rest sourced from reference TRBV5-6 and TRBJ1-2, is DAGVTQSPTHLIKTRGQQVTLRCSPKSGHDTVSWYQQALGQGPQFIFQYYEEEERQRGNFPDRFSGHQFPNYSSELNVNALLLGDSALYLCASRRTGQNYGYTFGSGTRLTVV.

The chain couples TRBV30 to TRBJ1-6; D possibly corresponds to TRBD1 (6 bases). Trimming shortened V by 0 bases and J by 10 bases, and 13 bases separated the two germline ends. The germline V gene has CDR1 GTSNPN and CDR2 SVGIG (reference sequence). This CDR3 is built from 14 residues. The CDR3 DNA is TGTGCCTGGAGTGTCACCACAGGGCGGTCACCCCTCCACTTT. Amino acids: CAWSVTTGRSPLHF.

The chain links TRBV18 to TRBJ1-5; the D is unclear. This CDR3 is 13 amino acids long. Germline values: CDR1 KGHSH, CDR2 LQKENI. With 6 bases removed from V and 2 bases from J, the gap between germline ends came to 8 bases. The CDR3 here is CASSAAGNQPQHF. The CDR3 DNA follows: TGTGCCAGCTCGGCCGCGGGCAATCAGCCCCAGCATTTT.

The genes are TRBV6-2 or TRBV6-3 and TRBJ2-2; D is unclear. The CDR3 is made up of 16 amino acids. V lost 0 bases, J lost 4 bases, and 12 bases lay in between. Germline values: CDR1 MNHEY, CDR2 SVGEGT. CDR3 residues: CASSYSSSSGTGELFF. The CDR3 DNA is TGTGCCAGCAGTTACTCGAGCAGCTCGGGCACCGGGGAGCTGTTTTTT.

The chain uses TRBV6-1 and TRBJ2-7, with a weak D call TRBD2 (5 bases). Germline CDR1 and CDR2: MNHNS and SASEGT. This CDR3 has 17 amino acids. Trimming took off 2 bases at V and 2 bases at J, with 19 bases between the two ends. The CDR3 coding sequence is TGTGCCAGCAGTGAAATGGAACTCCCGGGGATTACCTACGAGCAGTACTTC. Translated, it gives CASSEMELPGITYEQYF.

The V gene is TRBV5-1, the J gene TRBJ1-5, with D possibly matching TRBD1 (6 bases). Trimming cost V 4 bases and J 6 bases, with 14 bases left between them. The CDR3 consists of 14 residues. From germline, CDR1 is SGHRS and CDR2 YFSETQ. This CDR3 reads CASSPTTGSQPQHF. Written as DNA, the CDR3 is TGCGCCAGCAGCCCGACGACAGGAAGTCAGCCCCAGCATTTT.

This chain uses TRBV28 with TRBJ1-3; 8 bases are shared with TRBD1. Germline CDR1 is MDHEN and CDR2 is SYDVKM. The CDR3 totals 15 residues. V shed 6 bases and J 2 bases; nucleotides not matched to a gene: 6. DNA for the CDR3: TGTGCCAGCAGCCGCGGGACAGGAACTGGAAACACCATATATTTT. Translating gives CASSRGTGTGNTIYF.

This clone was detected only once. The V gene is TRBV7-6, the J gene TRBJ2-7; 13 positions agree with TRBD2. The CDR3 covers 15 residues. Germline V gene data show CDR1 as SGHVS and CDR2 as FNYEAQ. V lost 5 bases and J lost 3; bases outside the gene matches: 4. For the CDR3, the DNA is TGTGCCAGCAGCGCCACTAGCGGGGGGGACTACGAGCAGTACTTC. Residues: CASSATSGGDYEQYF.

This clone showed up just once. The chain combines TRBV7-8 with TRBJ1-1, with D perhaps matching TRBD1 (6 bases). The CDR3 is made up of 13 amino acids. The V and J ends lost 3 bases and 1 base respectively, with 6 bases between them. CDR1 is SGHVS, CDR2 FQNEAQ, per germline. CDR3 bases: TGTGCCAGCAGCTTGACAGGGAACACTGAAGCTTTCTTT. This codes for CASSLTGNTEAFF.

The chain has TRBV29-1 and TRBJ2-7, with TRBD2 identical over 11 bases. Looked up from germline, CDR1 is SQVTM and CDR2 is ANQGSEA. V shed 4 bases and J 0 bases; nucleotides not matched to a gene: 5. This CDR3 is 15 amino acids long. The CDR3 sequence: CSVGRGTSGSYEQYF. DNA of the CDR3: TGCAGCGTTGGACGGGGGACTAGCGGCTCCTACGAGCAGTACTTC.

V usage is TRBV13 and J usage is TRBJ1-4; D uncertain. The germline CDR1 and CDR2 sequences are PRHDT and FYEKMQ (reference sequence). V was pared by 4 bases and J by 0 bases, with 9 bases between. This CDR3 is built from 15 residues. DNA for the CDR3: TGTGCCAGCAGCTCTCCGGGAGCAACTAATGAAAAACTGTTTTTT. The encoded protein is CASSSPGATNEKLFF.

The count of this clone is one. The chain uses TRBV18 and TRBJ1-2; 8 positions agree with TRBD1. The CDR3 covers 15 residues. J gave up 5 bases and V 3 bases, and 8 bases lay outside the gene matches. Looked up from germline, CDR1 is KGHSH and CDR2 is LQKENI. CDR3 residues: CASSPPDRAGYGYTF. CDR3 DNA sequence: TGTGCCAGCTCACCCCCGGACAGGGCGGGATATGGCTACACCTTC. The entire variable domain, with the rest obtained from reference TRBV18 and TRBJ1-2, is as follows: NAGVMQNPRHLVRRRGQEARLRCSPMKGHSHVYWYRQLPEEGLKFMVYLQKENIIDESGMPKERFSAEFPKEGPSILRIQQVVRGDSAAYFCASSPPDRAGYGYTFGSGTRLTVV.

The chain joins TRBV7-8 to TRBJ1-5; D is undetermined. The CDR3 sequence is 14 residues long. Germline V CDR1 and CDR2: SGHVS, FQNEAQ. Trimming shortened V by 3 bases and J by 0 bases, and 6 bases separated the two germline ends. The DNA for the CDR3 is TGTGCCAGCAGCTTCTACAGTAGCAATCAGCCCCAGCATTTT. Encoded protein: CASSFYSSNQPQHF.